Sequencing of this T cell receptor beta chain was carried out in a study of OX40 agonist ivuxolimab in advanced cancers. Whole-study context: Dose-escalation patients were diagnosed with hepatocellular carcinoma, melanoma, renal cell cancer or head and neck cancer. Points from the study as a whole: Circulating CD4+ and CD8+ T cells showed clonal expansion by week 6 at 0.1 to 3.0 mg/kg. CD8+ T cells were the subset that, on average, had more expanded clones than CD4+. Clonal expansion in partial responders at 0.1-3.0 mg/kg ranked among the lowest.

The table came from immunoSEQ multiplex PCR; TCRdb's copy has only in-frame clones and leaves some out. The repertoire has tens of thousands of clones, roughly 80% of them found once; the top ten carry approximately 6.8%. Regarding this clone: Its matching antigen is unknown.

CDR3 length: 13 residues. Trimming cost V 3 bases and J 3 bases, with 7 bases left between them. Germline CDR1 is SGDLS and CDR2 is YYNGEE. The starting material was CD4+ or CD8+ T cells sorted from blood, obtained in a trial of the OX40 agonist ivuxolimab. The chain is built from TRBV9 and TRBJ1-5; the D is unclear. The sequence derives from an adult with an advanced solid tumor such as melanoma, head and neck, liver or kidney cancer. The CDR3 protein is CASSGNPNQPQHF. In DNA form, the CDR3 reads TGTGCCAGCAGCGGTAATCCCAATCAGCCCCAGCATTTT.